This is a list of T cell receptor beta chains from one sample in a study of T-cell reconstitution after alpha-beta-depleted transplantation in children. Each CDR3 protein is one row after TCRdb ran MiXCR on the PCR reads. The table records approximately 170,000 distinct CDR3 sequences, around 10% of them present only once. This sample comprised PBMCs, obtained before TCRalphabeta/CD19-depleted stem cell transplant. The origin of the receptors is a boy between 2 and 15 years old with acute myeloid leukemia, due to receive a stem cell transplant. CDR3s include the opening cysteine and the closing phenylalanine or tryptophan. The order of the fields is J gene, D gene, CDR3 length, clone size, V gene, CDR3 DNA, CDR3 protein. A D gene is named only where the DNA matches it firmly. Only part of the rows carry a size: once, few, many, or a class if the clone is expanded.

J: TRBJ1-1
D: -
length: 15
size: many
V: TRBV20-1
DNA: TGCAGTGCTAGGGTAAAGACATGGACAAAGCCTGAAGCTTTCTTT
CDR3: CSARVKTWTKPEAFF

J: TRBJ2-3
D: -
length: 17
size: many
V: TRBV4-1
DNA: TGCGCCAGCAGCCAAGTAGTTAGGACAGCTAAGGGGGATACGCAGTATTTT
CDR3: CASSQVVRTAKGDTQYF

J: TRBJ1-2
D: -
length: 11
size: many
V: TRBV29-1
DNA: TGCAGCGTTGATATGGGGGCCGGCTACACCTTC
CDR3: CSVDMGAGYTF

J: TRBJ1-5
D: -
length: 14
size: many
V: TRBV20-1
DNA: TGCAGTGCTACTACCGGTCCTCGCAATCAGCCCCAGCATTTT
CDR3: CSATTGPRNQPQHF

J: TRBJ2-7
D: -
length: 14
size: many
V: TRBV5-1
DNA: TGCGCCAGCAGCTTGGAGGGAAGCCCCGACGAGCAGTACTTC
CDR3: CASSLEGSPDEQYF

J: TRBJ2-2
D: TRBD1
length: 16
size: many
V: TRBV7-2
DNA: TGTGCCAGCAGCTTCCTCCCGACAGGGGGATCCGGGGAGCTGTTTTTT
CDR3: CASSFLPTGGSGELFF

J: TRBJ1-1
D: -
length: 14
size: many
V: TRBV11-2
DNA: TGTGCCAGCAGCCAAGAAGGCATGAACACTGAAGCTTTCTTT
CDR3: CASSQEGMNTEAFF

J: TRBJ2-1
D: -
length: 15
size: many
V: TRBV29-1
DNA: TGCAGCGTGAGCGGTGCAGGGTGGTACTACAATGAGCAGTTCTTC
CDR3: CSVSGAGWYYNEQFF

J: TRBJ2-5
D: TRBD2
length: 15
size: many
V: TRBV5-1
DNA: TGCGCCAGCAGCCTAAGGAGCGGGGGAGTAGAGACCCAGTACTTC
CDR3: CASSLRSGGVETQYF

J: TRBJ1-5
D: TRBD1
length: 13
size: few
V: TRBV2
DNA: TGTGCCAGCAGGGGGACAGGGGATCAGCCCCAGCATTTT
CDR3: CASRGTGDQPQHF

J: TRBJ2-7
D: -
length: 16
size: many
V: TRBV6-2/TRBV6-3
DNA: TGTGCCAGCATGACCTCTATGGCAGGAGTTGGGAGCGAGCAGTACTTC
CDR3: CASMTSMAGVGSEQYF

J: TRBJ2-3
D: TRBD2
length: 15
size: many
V: TRBV7-2
DNA: TGTGCCAGCAGCTTAACGGGGGGGAGTCGGGATACGCAGTATTTT
CDR3: CASSLTGGSRDTQYF

J: TRBJ1-2
D: TRBD1
length: 19
size: -
V: TRBV12-3/TRBV12-4
DNA: TGTGCCAGCAGTTTTCTGACCTGGGACAGGGGGAGCGCTAACTATGGCTACACCTTC
CDR3: CASSFLTWDRGSANYGYTF

J: TRBJ1-5
D: -
length: 15
size: many
V: TRBV20-1
DNA: TGCAGTGCTAGAGCCGGGGGGGAGAGCAATCAGCCCCAGCATTTT
CDR3: CSARAGGESNQPQHF

J: TRBJ1-2
D: TRBD1
length: 13
size: many
V: TRBV7-2
DNA: TGTGCCAGCAGCCGAGGACAGGCGCATGGCTACACCTTC
CDR3: CASSRGQAHGYTF

J: TRBJ1-2
D: -
length: 14
size: many
V: TRBV10-3
DNA: TGTGCCATCAGTGACCCCGGCCAAAACTATGGCTACACCTTC
CDR3: CAISDPGQNYGYTF

J: TRBJ1-5
D: -
length: 14
size: many
V: TRBV12-3/TRBV12-4
DNA: TGTGCCAGCAGTTATCAGGGGCTTAATCAGCCCCAGCATTTT
CDR3: CASSYQGLNQPQHF

J: TRBJ2-2
D: TRBD2
length: 16
size: -
V: TRBV20-1
DNA: TGCAGTGCTCAAGATGTAACTAGCGGGAGTCCCGGGGAGCTGTTTTTT
CDR3: CSAQDVTSGSPGELFF

J: TRBJ1-2
D: -
length: 16
size: many
V: TRBV5-6
DNA: TGTGCCAGCAGCTTGGTTCGGGACACCTCAATCTATGGCTACACCTTC
CDR3: CASSLVRDTSIYGYTF

J: TRBJ2-1
D: -
length: 16
size: -
V: TRBV20-1
DNA: TGCAGTGCTAGATCACCACCGGGGGCGGCGGGCTATGAGCAGTTCTTC
CDR3: CSARSPPGAAGYEQFF

J: TRBJ1-2
D: -
length: 17
size: many
V: TRBV4-1
DNA: TGCGCCAGCAGCCAAGTGGGGGTCCTCGGAGGGAGCTATGGCTACACCTTC
CDR3: CASSQVGVLGGSYGYTF

J: TRBJ2-3
D: -
length: 14
size: many
V: TRBV9
DNA: TGTGCCAGCAGCGTAGCTGAGGGCACAGATACGCAGTATTTT
CDR3: CASSVAEGTDTQYF

J: TRBJ2-3
D: TRBD2
length: 17
size: -
V: TRBV10-3
DNA: TGTGCCATCAGGGGTCTTGGGACTAGCGCTAGCACAGATACGCAGTATTTT
CDR3: CAIRGLGTSASTDTQYF

J: TRBJ2-2
D: TRBD2
length: 15
size: many
V: TRBV28
DNA: TGTGCCAGCAGTTTCAGCGGGAGAAAAACCGGGGAGCTGTTTTTT
CDR3: CASSFSGRKTGELFF

J: TRBJ2-3
D: TRBD2
length: 13
size: many
V: TRBV6-1
DNA: TGTGCCAGCAACCCTAGCGGGAGGGATACGCAGTATTTT
CDR3: CASNPSGRDTQYF

J: TRBJ2-3
D: -
length: 17
size: many
V: TRBV5-4
DNA: TGTGCCAGCAGCTCTGCCCCCCGGGACCGATACACAGATACGCAGTATTTT
CDR3: CASSSAPRDRYTDTQYF

J: TRBJ1-1
D: TRBD1
length: 11
size: many
V: TRBV12-3/TRBV12-4
DNA: TGTGCCAGCAACCTACAGGGGCGAGCTTTCTTT
CDR3: CASNLQGRAFF

J: TRBJ2-1
D: TRBD2
length: 10
size: few
V: TRBV29-1
DNA: TGCGGAGCGGGGGACAATGAGCAGTTCTTC
CDR3: CGAGDNEQFF

J: TRBJ1-2
D: TRBD1
length: 14
size: many
V: TRBV7-9
DNA: TGTGCCAGCAGCCTGGGACAGAGAGTCTATGGCTACACCTTC
CDR3: CASSLGQRVYGYTF

J: TRBJ2-5
D: -
length: 13
size: many
V: TRBV7-9
DNA: TGTGCCAGCAGCCTCGAAACAGGGGAGACCCAGTACTTC
CDR3: CASSLETGETQYF

J: TRBJ1-2
D: -
length: 12
size: many
V: TRBV5-1
DNA: TGCGCCAGCAGCCTGGGGGCTCATGGCTACACCTTC
CDR3: CASSLGAHGYTF

J: TRBJ1-6
D: -
length: 16
size: many
V: TRBV20-1
DNA: TGCAGTGCTAGAGAATCGGGAAGCTCCTATAATTCACCCCTCCACTTT
CDR3: CSARESGSSYNSPLHF

J: TRBJ1-2
D: -
length: 15
size: many
V: TRBV6-1
DNA: TGTGCCAGCAGCCCGGTGGGGTCGACGGCTCCTGGCTACACCTTC
CDR3: CASSPVGSTAPGYTF

J: TRBJ2-7
D: TRBD2
length: 15
size: many
V: TRBV5-1
DNA: TGCGCCAGCAGCTCGCCGGGACTAGCGGGCCTGATGTGGTACTTC
CDR3: CASSSPGLAGLMWYF

J: TRBJ2-2
D: TRBD2
length: 13
size: few
V: TRBV12-3/TRBV12-4
DNA: TGTGCCAGCAGTTATCTAGCGGACGGGGAGCTGTTTTTT
CDR3: CASSYLADGELFF

J: TRBJ1-4
D: -
length: 14
size: many
V: TRBV12-3/TRBV12-4
DNA: TGTGCCAGCAGACCCACATCAACTAATGAAAAACTGTTTTTT
CDR3: CASRPTSTNEKLFF

J: TRBJ2-3
D: -
length: 12
size: many
V: TRBV2
DNA: TGTGCCAGCAGTGAGATTGGGGATACGCAGTATTTT
CDR3: CASSEIGDTQYF

J: TRBJ2-3
D: -
length: 13
size: many
V: TRBV7-2
DNA: TGTGCCAGCAGCGGACAGTTCTCAGATACGCAGTATTTT
CDR3: CASSGQFSDTQYF

J: TRBJ1-1
D: TRBD1
length: 16
size: few
V: TRBV20-1
DNA: TGCAGTGCTAGAGCCATGGACAGGGGTCAGAACACTGAAGCTTTCTTT
CDR3: CSARAMDRGQNTEAFF

J: TRBJ2-7
D: TRBD1
length: 15
size: many
V: TRBV27
DNA: TGTGCCAGCAGTCCCTGGACAGGGGCTTGGTACGAGCAGTACTTC
CDR3: CASSPWTGAWYEQYF

J: TRBJ2-1
D: TRBD2
length: 15
size: many
V: TRBV20-1
DNA: TGCAGTGCTAGAGATCTTAGCGGGAGCGTGAATGAGCAGTTCTTC
CDR3: CSARDLSGSVNEQFF

J: TRBJ2-3
D: -
length: 17
size: -
V: TRBV3-1
DNA: TGTGCCAGCTCCAAGGATCGGAGCTCAAGTGGCACAGATACGCAGTATTTT
CDR3: CASSKDRSSSGTDTQYF

J: TRBJ2-7
D: -
length: 16
size: -
V: TRBV7-8
DNA: TGTGCCAGCAGCCCCCGGCCAGGGAGAGACGGGTACGAGCAGTACTTC
CDR3: CASSPRPGRDGYEQYF

J: TRBJ1-1
D: -
length: 13
size: few
V: TRBV20-1
DNA: TGCAGTGCTAGTGGGGTCATGAACACTGAAGCTTTCTTT
CDR3: CSASGVMNTEAFF

J: TRBJ1-6
D: -
length: 16
size: many
V: TRBV5-1
DNA: TGCGCCAGCAGCTTGGCCTCTGGGGTGTATAATTCACCCCTCCACTTT
CDR3: CASSLASGVYNSPLHF

J: TRBJ1-2
D: TRBD1
length: 12
size: many
V: TRBV3-1
DNA: TGTGCCAGCAGCCCCTGGGACAGGGGTCCCACCTTC
CDR3: CASSPWDRGPTF

J: TRBJ2-7
D: -
length: 17
size: many
V: TRBV3-1
DNA: TGTGCCAGCAGCCAACCCAGCACCGGGACGGCTTCCTACGAGCAGTACTTC
CDR3: CASSQPSTGTASYEQYF

J: TRBJ1-1
D: TRBD1
length: 14
size: many
V: TRBV9
DNA: TGTGCCAGCAGCGCTGACAGGGGCAACACTGAAGCTTTCTTT
CDR3: CASSADRGNTEAFF

J: TRBJ2-1
D: TRBD2
length: 16
size: many
V: TRBV3-1
DNA: TGTGCCAGCAGCCAAGACGTAGGGACTAGCGGGGGGACGCAGTTCTTC
CDR3: CASSQDVGTSGGTQFF